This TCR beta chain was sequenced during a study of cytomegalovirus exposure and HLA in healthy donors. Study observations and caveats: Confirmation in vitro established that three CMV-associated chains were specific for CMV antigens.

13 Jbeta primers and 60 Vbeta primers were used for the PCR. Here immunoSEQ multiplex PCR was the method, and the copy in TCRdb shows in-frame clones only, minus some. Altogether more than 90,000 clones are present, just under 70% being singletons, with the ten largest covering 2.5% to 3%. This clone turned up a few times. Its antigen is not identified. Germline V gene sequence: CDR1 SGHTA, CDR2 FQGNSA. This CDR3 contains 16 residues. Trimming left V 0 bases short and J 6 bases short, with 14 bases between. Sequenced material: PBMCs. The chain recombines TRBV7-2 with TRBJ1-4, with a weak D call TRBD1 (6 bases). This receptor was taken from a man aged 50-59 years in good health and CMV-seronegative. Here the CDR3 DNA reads TGTGCCAGCAGCTTAGCCAGGGGAGGGGGATATGAAAAACTGTTTTTT. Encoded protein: CASSLARGGGYEKLFF.